This entry lists 25 T cell receptor beta chains sequenced from one sample in a study of molecular identifiers for immune sequencing clone quantification (dated by TCRdb to the late 2010s). Libraries were constructed by PCR. The listed sequencing device is Illumina HiSeq 4000. Through fastp at Q25 and MiXCR, TCRdb rebuilt clones from the public reads, retaining in-frame beta chains. Merged by CDR3 protein, the rows form single entries marked with the most common genes and DNA. For this sample there are about 510,000 distinct CDR3 sequences; 20% to 25% appear just once. The ten largest clones add up to approximately 0.8% of the sample. The sequenced material came from naive CD8+ T cells from blood, with Jurkat cell RNA spiked in. The sample's cell subset or site label is to be understood as: FACS-sorted CD8+CD4-CCR7+CD45RA+ naive T cells. Every receptor here comes from a human donor in good health. Some libraries in this study had Jurkat cell RNA spiked in.

In its sample, this clonotype was seen a few times. This chain links TRBV6-2 or TRBV6-3 with TRBJ2-1; the match to TRBD2 covers 15 bases. The V gene end was trimmed by 0 bases and the J gene end by 12 bases; junction bases not matched to a gene: 12. CDR1 is MNHEY, CDR2 SVGEGT, per germline. The CDR3 runs 18 residues. The CDR3 is CASSYSRRTSGRVAGQFF. The CDR3 bases are TGTGCCAGCAGTTACTCGAGGCGGACTAGCGGGAGGGTCGCTGGGCAGTTCTTC.

This clonotype was seen many times. An end of the junction differs from the germline gene, which may be a read error. This rearrangement joins TRBV19 to TRBJ2-7, with D uncertain. CDR3 length equals 13 residues. Germline V gene sequence: CDR1 LNHDA, CDR2 SQIVND (reference sequence). The CDR3 nucleotides read TGTGCCAGCAGTACAGCTAGCTCCTACGAGCAGTACTTC. Translating it yields CASSTASSYEQYF.

In its sample, this clonotype was seen many times. This chain joins TRBV2 and TRBJ1-1; D gene uncertain. Germline loops: CDR1 SNHLY, CDR2 FYNNEI. CDR3 length equals 12 residues. V lost 3 bases and J lost 6, with 8 bases in between. The CDR3 spells CASSDMLAEAFF. CDR3 bases: TGTGCCAGCAGTGATATGTTAGCTGAAGCTTTCTTT.

This chain uses TRBV25-1 with TRBJ2-1; D gene uncertain. Germline V gives CDR1 MGHDK, CDR2 SYGVNS. V lost 0 bases, J lost 7 bases, and 7 bases lay in between. The length of the CDR3 is 13 residues. CDR3 amino acids: CASSEYSSNEQFF. CDR3 nucleotide sequence: TGTGCCAGCAGTGAATATAGCTCGAATGAGCAGTTCTTC.

There are a few counts of this clonotype. This chain links TRBV6-2 or TRBV6-3 with TRBJ2-2; 10 bases match TRBD1. The CDR3 totals 15 residues. Trimming at V came to 6 bases and at J to 7 bases, leaving 8 bases not matched to a gene. Germline CDR1 MNHEY, CDR2 SVGEGT. CDR3 nucleotide sequence: TGTGCCAGCAGGAAAGCGGGACAGGGGTACGGGGAGCTGTTTTTT. It yields the protein CASRKAGQGYGELFF.

Comments on this clonotype: A read error is possible here, since a much larger clone lies one base away. J is TRBJ1-1 and V is TRBV4-1; 10 positions match TRBD1. This CDR3 spans 15 amino acids. Germline CDR1 reads MGHRA; CDR2 reads YSYEKL. CDR3 bases: TGCGCCGGCAGCCAGCCAGACAGGGGGCGTACTGAAGCTTTCTTT. Translating gives CAGSQPDRGRTEAFF.

This clonotype appeared many times. This chain connects TRBV13 to TRBJ2-5; D may be TRBD1 (6 bases). Trimming shortened V by 4 bases and J by 2 bases, and 11 bases separated the two germline ends. This CDR3 has 14 residues. CDR1 and CDR2 from the germline V gene are PRHDT and FYEKMQ (reference sequence). The CDR3 protein is CASSSYREQETQYF. In nucleotides, the CDR3 is TGTGCCAGCAGCTCATACAGGGAACAAGAGACCCAGTACTTC.

In its sample, this clonotype was seen a few times. The V and J genes are TRBV3-2 and TRBJ2-5; whether TRBD2, the table's D call, matches the DNA was not checked. TRBV3-2 is described as a pseudogene. The CDR3 totals 15 residues. CDR3 region: CASSHTGGPQETQYF. In DNA form, the CDR3 reads TGTGCCAGCAGCCATACGGGCGGGCCACAAGAGACCCAGTACTTC.

This clonotype was recorded a few times. The chain employs TRBV27 and TRBJ1-1, with D unclear. The V and J ends lost 1 base and 2 bases respectively, with 11 bases between them. The CDR3 runs 15 residues. Germline CDR1 and CDR2: MNHEY and SMNVEV (reference sequence). CDR3 nucleotides: TGTGCCAGCAGTTTATATTTCAGCTCCAACACTGAAGCTTTCTTT. Its translation is CASSLYFSSNTEAFF.

This clonotype was seen many times. The rearrangement links TRBV3-1 to TRBJ1-2, with D uncertain. CDR3 size: 14 residues. Between the trimmed V and J ends, which lost 0 bases and 2 bases, there was a span of 7 bases. In germline, CDR1 is LGHDT, CDR2 YNNKEL (reference sequence). The CDR3 sequence: CASSQDLGNYGYTF. The CDR3 region has the DNA TGTGCCAGCAGCCAAGATCTAGGAAACTATGGCTACACCTTC.

The chain has TRBV10-2 and TRBJ1-1; TRBD1 might be the D (6 bases). Germline CDR1 reads WSHSY; CDR2 reads SAAADI. The CDR3 loop spans 14 amino acids. Trimming removed 2 bases at V and 1 base at J, with 8 bases between. The CDR3 is CASSEGQKNTEAFF. The CDR3 DNA reads as TGCGCCAGCAGTGAGGGACAGAAGAACACTGAAGCTTTCTTT.

This clonotype was observed a few times. The chain uses TRBV9 and TRBJ2-5; D gene unclear. CDR3 length: 14 amino acids. V lost 1 base and J lost 4, with 11 bases in between. The germline gives CDR1 SGDLS, CDR2 YYNGEE. The CDR3 coding sequence is TGTGCCAGCAGCGTATACGATTTAGGAGAGACCCAGTACTTC. It is translated as CASSVYDLGETQYF.

This clonotype was found a few times. The chain combines TRBV3-1 with TRBJ2-7; D gene uncertain. Trimming removed 1 base from V and 1 base from J, with 11 bases in between. Germline V lookup: CDR1 LGHDT, CDR2 YNNKEL (reference sequence). The CDR3 is made up of 15 amino acids. The chain's CDR3 is CASSQVPAASYEQYF. The CDR3 DNA reads as TGTGCCAGCAGCCAAGTCCCCGCCGCATCCTACGAGCAGTACTTC.

This clonotype was picked up a small number of times. The chain couples TRBV2 to TRBJ2-3; a possible D gene is TRBD2 (5 bases). This CDR3 has 13 residues. Germline-derived CDR1 and CDR2 are SNHLY and FYNNEI. V was pared by 6 bases and J by 4 bases, with 11 bases between. The CDR3 region is CASSALAADTQYF. The CDR3 nucleotides are TGTGCCAGCAGCGCGCTAGCCGCAGATACGCAGTATTTT.

CDR3 sequence (DNA): TGTGCCAGCAGCTTAGCGTTCGGTTCCGAACAGGGGGGGACCCAGTACTTC. Translating gives CASSLAFGSEQGGTQYF. The genes are TRBV7-9 and TRBJ2-5; TRBD1 aligns across 8 bases. CDR3 length equals 17 residues. J was trimmed by 7 bases and V by 0 bases; bases with no gene match: 13. The germline V gene encodes CDR1 SEHNR and CDR2 FQNEAQ (reference sequence).

This clonotype occurred many times. This chain uses TRBV7-9 with TRBJ1-5; no definite D call. CDR3 length: 14 amino acids. Per the germline V gene, CDR1 is SEHNR and CDR2 is FQNEAQ (reference sequence). V lost 5 bases to trimming and J lost 7 bases, with 15 bases between them. The CDR3 DNA reads as TGTGCCAGCAGCCTCAGACAAAAGGGACAGCCCCAGCATTTT. It codes for CASSLRQKGQPQHF.

This clonotype was found many times. The chain joins TRBV6-2 or TRBV6-3 to TRBJ2-3; perhaps TRBD1 as D (6 bases). Trimming pared 7 bases from V and 5 bases from J, leaving 16 bases between. The CDR3 length is 14 residues. Germline V lookup: CDR1 MNHEY, CDR2 SVGEGT. The CDR3 here is CASTRDTGIDTQYF. In DNA form, the CDR3 reads TGTGCCAGCACCCGGGACACCGGGATAGATACGCAGTATTTT.

This clonotype was seen at least ten times. CDR3 loop: CASSDTQGDTQYF. Here the CDR3 DNA reads TGCGCCAGCAGCGATACACAGGGGGATACGCAGTATTTT. The chain recombines TRBV5-1 with TRBJ2-3, with 7 bases identical to TRBD1. CDR3 length equals 13 residues. The V segment lost 4 bases and the J segment 6 bases; nucleotides outside the gene matches: 5. Germline assignment: CDR1 SGHRS and CDR2 YFSETQ. Supplemented by reference TRBV5-1 and TRBJ2-3, the full variable domain reads KAGVTQTPRYLIKTRGQQVTLSCSPISGHRSVSWYQQTPGQGLQFLFEYFSETQRNKGNFPGRFSGRQFSNSRSEMNVSTLELGDSALYLCASSDTQGDTQYFGPGTRLTVL.

V gene TRBV9 combines with J gene TRBJ2-1; D is possibly TRBD2 (6 bases). This CDR3 region has 16 residues. In germline, CDR1 is SGDLS, CDR2 YYNGEE. Trimming removed 4 bases from V and 8 bases from J, with 22 bases in between. In DNA form, the CDR3 reads TGTGCCAGCAGCCCCCACCGGGACTCCGAAGGGGATGAGCAGTTCTTC. Its translation: CASSPHRDSEGDEQFF.

This clonotype was observed a few times. This chain uses TRBV5-3 with TRBJ2-7, with D perhaps TRBD1 or TRBD2 (5 bases each). TRBV5-3 falls under the ORF class, with uncertain function. CDR3 length: 15 amino acids. Deletions cut 8 bases from V and 0 bases from J, with 18 bases between. In DNA, the CDR3 is TGTGCCAGCAAGACGGGGCGACCCAGCTCCTACGAGCAGTACTTC. Amino acids: CASKTGRPSSYEQYF.

There are many counts of this clonotype. The V call is TRBV24-1, the J call TRBJ2-6; D unresolved. The V and J ends lost 3 bases and 4 bases respectively, with 18 bases between them. Germline values: CDR1 KGHDR, CDR2 SFDVKD. The CDR3 length is 18 residues. The CDR3: CATSDAGFTGSGANVLTF. CDR3 DNA sequence: TGTGCCACCAGTGATGCCGGCTTTACTGGGTCAGGGGCCAACGTCCTGACTTTC.

In its sample, this clonotype was seen a few times. The chain has TRBV7-6 and TRBJ1-2, with D perhaps TRBD1 (6 bases). Germline values: CDR1 SGHVS, CDR2 FNYEAQ. V lost 0 bases and J 7 bases, leaving 15 bases between the germline ends. CDR3 length equals 15 residues. CDR3 residues: CASSLAAGGVGGYTF. The CDR3 region has the DNA TGTGCCAGCAGCTTAGCGGCCGGGGGCGTGGGTGGCTACACCTTC.

This clonotype was counted ten times or more. This chain joins TRBV5-4 and TRBJ2-3; D gene unclear. Germline lookup yields CDR1 SGHNT and CDR2 YYREEE (reference sequence). CDR3 length: 15 residues. V lost 3 bases and J 4 bases, leaving 15 bases between the germline ends. The DNA for the CDR3 is TGTGCCAGCAGCTACAGAACTTTTTCCGCAGATACGCAGTATTTT. It is translated as CASSYRTFSADTQYF.

Notes on this clonotype: A junction end diverges from the germline sequence, so it may reflect a read error. The V gene is TRBV25-1, the J gene TRBJ2-3, with D possibly being TRBD1 (6 bases). This CDR3 is built from 13 residues. From germline, CDR1 is MGHDK and CDR2 SYGVNS. The CDR3 bases are TGTGCCAGCAGTGAGGACAGCACAGATACGCGGTATTTT. This gives the protein CASSEDSTDTRYF.

With regard to this clonotype: The junction departs from germline at one end; a sequencing error may be responsible. The rearrangement uses TRBV7-9 and TRBJ2-1; D is undetermined. The germline V gene encodes CDR1 SEHNR and CDR2 FQNEAQ (reference sequence). The CDR3 loop spans 13 amino acids. The CDR3 bases are TGTGCCAGCAGCCCGCCCCAGTATCCTTACCAGCTCTTC. This gives the protein CASSPPQYPYQLF.